Each of the 5 T cell receptor beta chains below was sequenced from the same sample in a study of post-analysis software for immune sequencing data. Prepared TCR beta cDNA libraries contained unique molecular identifiers. One entry per CDR3 protein results from TCRdb running MiXCR on the PCR reads. The sample lists over 700,000 distinct CDR3 sequences; roughly 29% were seen once. Broader study findings: In patients, about 5 TRBV segments were more frequent than in controls, with TRBV5-6, TRBV5-1 and TRBV20-1 among them.

Their antigens are not known. Source material: blood. The receptors shown here come from a girl aged 5-17 years with multiple sclerosis.

The chain employs TRBV7-2 and TRBJ2-3; D is perhaps TRBD1 (5 bases). The V gene lost 5 bases and the J gene lost 1 base, with 19 bases spanning the gap. Germline assignment: CDR1 SGHTA and CDR2 FQGNSA. The CDR3 is 17 residues long. As DNA, the CDR3 is TGTGCCAGCAGCCCCTTTTCTTGGGGCCCTGGCACAGATACGCAGTATTTT. As protein: CASSPFSWGPGTDTQYF.

In regard to this clonotype: A read error may account for a junction end that differs from germline. The chain uses TRBV20-1 and TRBJ1-5, with 7 bases fitting TRBD1. Germline CDR1 and CDR2: DFQATT and SNEGSKA (reference sequence). CDR3 length: 14 amino acids. The CDR3 DNA reads as TGCAGTGCCTTAGAACGGGACAGCAATCAGCCCCGGCATTTT. Its protein product is CSALERDSNQPRHF.

On this clonotype itself: One base away lies a much larger clone, so this may be a sequencing read error. CDR3 loop: CGSSLRGLVNVPHEQFF. CDR3 DNA: TGTGGCAGCAGTTTACGGGGACTAGTCAACGTCCCCCATGAGCAGTTCTTC. The chain couples TRBV6-5 to TRBJ2-1; 8 bases match TRBD2. CDR3 length: 17 amino acids. CDR1 and CDR2 (germline): MNHEY, SVGAGI.

The chain uses TRBV20-1 and TRBJ2-3; 8 bases agree with TRBD2. The CDR3 runs 13 residues. CDR1 DFQATT and CDR2 SNEGSKA come from the germline V gene (reference sequence). CDR3 bases: TGCAGCCTCGGGGGGGGGAGGGCAGATACGCAGTATTTT. Its translation: CSLGGGRADTQYF.

On this clonotype itself: A much larger clone differs by one base, so this may be a read error. The V gene is TRBV12-3 or TRBV12-4, the J gene TRBJ2-1, with a weak D call TRBD1 (6 bases). The CDR3 is 13 residues long. The V end lost 3 bases, the J end lost 4 bases, and 7 bases lay between the germline ends. As DNA, the CDR3 is TGTGCCAGCAGTTTCGACAGGTACAATGAGCAGTTCTTC. Translation: CASSFDRYNEQFF.